This record concerns one T cell receptor (beta chain) sequence. The antigen remains unidentified. The data are from a study of shared clonotypes between healthy human individuals. Study in general: There were three CD4 naive, three CD4 memory, two CD8 naive and one CD8 memory plates per donor.

Study-wide results and limits: A few donors showed sharing of approximately 4.7% of naive CD4 clonotypes. Naive subsets usually exceeded memory subsets in estimated richness. Genetic and exposure-history diversity was limited by the few donors.

CDR1 and CDR2 (germline): SGHNT, YYREEE (reference sequence). Germline trimming cut 0 bases from V and 6 bases from J; bases unmatched to any gene: 1. This CDR3 has 13 residues. Measured with immunoSEQ multiplex PCR; TCRdb has only the in-frame clones, and not every one. The sample shows 2 million to 2.5 million clones, approximately 96% of them seen only once. Sequencing input: naive CD4+ T cells sorted from blood. The subset is: CD45RA+ positively selected. This receptor was taken from a man younger than 30 in good health. This rearrangement joins TRBV5-4 to TRBJ1-2, with 8 bases fitting TRBD1. In DNA, the CDR3 is TGTGCCAGCAGCTTGGGGACAGGGAATGGCTACACCTTC. It codes for CASSLGTGNGYTF.